Listed below are T cell receptor beta chains from one sample, sequenced in a study of T-cell reconstitution after alpha-beta-depleted transplantation in children. In TCRdb, the PCR reads were re-called with MiXCR into one record per CDR3 protein. The data contain fewer than 400,000 distinct CDR3 sequences, 20% of them seen just once; the ten biggest clones take up approximately 3.8%. Sequences were derived from PBMCs from the stem cell graft donor, sampled from the stem cell graft. The receptors were gathered from a human donor who donated a stem cell graft to a child with acute myeloid leukemia. Each CDR3 is given with its conserved first and last residue. A D gene is named only where the DNA matches it firmly. Not every row has a clone size; where given, it reads once, few, many or a size class.

D: NA; V: TRBV12-3/TRBV12-4; J: TRBJ1-1; size: few; DNA: TGTGCCAGCAGTCCTCCAGTATTCTCCAACACTGAAGCTTTCTTT; CDR3: CASSPPVFSNTEAFF
D: TRBD2; V: TRBV7-8; J: TRBJ2-3; size: few; DNA: TGTGCCAGCAGCCAGCTTAGCGGGAGAACAGATACGCAGTATTTT; CDR3: CASSQLSGRTDTQYF
D: NA; V: TRBV18; J: TRBJ1-1; size: NA; DNA: TGTGCCAGCTCATTCGACAGCCTGGGCACTGAAGCTTTCTTT; CDR3: CASSFDSLGTEAFF
D: NA; V: TRBV7-6; J: TRBJ2-6; size: many; DNA: TGTGCCAGCAGCGGAACAGGGACTGGGGCCAACGTCCTGACTTTC; CDR3: CASSGTGTGANVLTF
D: NA; V: TRBV4-1; J: TRBJ1-2; size: many; DNA: TGCGCCAGCAGCCATGACAGATCCCGTTCGGGCTACACCTTC; CDR3: CASSHDRSRSGYTF
D: TRBD1; V: TRBV28; J: TRBJ2-7; size: few; DNA: TGTGCCAGCAGCACCGGGACAGGAGCAAACGAGCAGTACTTC; CDR3: CASSTGTGANEQYF
D: NA; V: TRBV15; J: TRBJ2-3; size: NA; DNA: TGTGCCACCAGCAGAGATTTTAGGAACACAGATACGCAGTATTTT; CDR3: CATSRDFRNTDTQYF
D: NA; V: TRBV29-1; J: TRBJ2-5; size: NA; DNA: TGCAGCGTTGTTGTCAAGTACCAAGAGACCCAGTACTTC; CDR3: CSVVVKYQETQYF
D: NA; V: TRBV7-2; J: TRBJ1-6; size: few; DNA: TGTGCCAGCAGCTTAAAGGGAATCAATTCACCCCTCCACTTT; CDR3: CASSLKGINSPLHF
D: TRBD2; V: TRBV6-2/TRBV6-3; J: TRBJ2-1; size: many; DNA: TGTGCCAGCAGTTACCATAGCGGGAGCTACAATGAGCAGTTCTTC; CDR3: CASSYHSGSYNEQFF
D: NA; V: TRBV12-3/TRBV12-4; J: TRBJ1-2; size: NA; DNA: TGTGCCAGCAGTCGCTACCCTGGACCCAACGAGGGCTACACCTTC; CDR3: CASSRYPGPNEGYTF
D: NA; V: TRBV10-2; J: TRBJ2-5; size: NA; DNA: TGCGCCAGCTTCCGGGACCCCAAAGACCGGGAGACCCAGTACTTC; CDR3: CASFRDPKDRETQYF
D: NA; V: TRBV12-3/TRBV12-4; J: TRBJ2-2; size: NA; DNA: TGTGCCAGCAGTCCCACGGGGTCAACCGGGGAGCTGTTTTTT; CDR3: CASSPTGSTGELFF
D: TRBD2; V: TRBV20-1; J: TRBJ2-3; size: NA; DNA: TGCAGTGCTAGAGTTGGACTAGCGGGAAGGAACACAGATACGCAGTATTTT; CDR3: CSARVGLAGRNTDTQYF
D: TRBD1; V: TRBV2; J: TRBJ1-5; size: NA; DNA: TGTGCCAGCAGAAGTCAACAGGGGGTCGCCCAGCCCCAGCATTTT; CDR3: CASRSQQGVAQPQHF